The clone carrying this T cell receptor (beta chain) has more than one count but fewer than ten. Its antigen is not known. Individual cDNA molecules were tagged with unique molecular identifiers, the study reported. TCRdb called the 5' RACE reads again in MiXCR, with one record for every CDR3 protein. The sample includes 85,000 to 95,000 distinct CDR3 sequences, roughly 15% seen only once; the top ten take around 0.58%. This sample is part of a study of early T cells in non-severe SARS-CoV-2 infection. Study context: Sequenced bulk RNA came from whole blood that was unsorted, and chains were unpaired. Findings of the study overall: Comparison of clonotypes with VDJdb favored anti-spike CD8 responses while missing private and CD4 specificities.

The V end lost 5 bases, the J end lost 2 bases, and 13 bases lay between the germline ends. The CDR3 has 15 amino acids. The chain joins TRBV12-3 or TRBV12-4 to TRBJ1-3; maybe TRBD1 (5 bases). The sequence was obtained from an adult who was a healthcare worker with PCR-confirmed SARS-CoV-2 infection or an uninfected control (not recorded which). The specimen was whole blood. In nucleotides, the CDR3 is TGTGCCAGCAGTCCCGCGGCCAGGGCTGGAAACACCATATATTTT. Amino acids: CASSPAARAGNTIYF.